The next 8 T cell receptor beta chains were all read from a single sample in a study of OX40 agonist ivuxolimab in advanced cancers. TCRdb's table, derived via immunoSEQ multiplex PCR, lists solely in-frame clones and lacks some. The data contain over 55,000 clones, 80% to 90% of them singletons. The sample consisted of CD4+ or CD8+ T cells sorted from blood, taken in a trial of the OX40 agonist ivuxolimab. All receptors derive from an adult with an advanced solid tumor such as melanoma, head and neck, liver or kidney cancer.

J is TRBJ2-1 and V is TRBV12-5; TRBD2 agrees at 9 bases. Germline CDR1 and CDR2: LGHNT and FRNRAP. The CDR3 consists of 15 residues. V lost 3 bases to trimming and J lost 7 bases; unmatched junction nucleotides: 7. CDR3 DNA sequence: TGTGCTAGTGGTTTATGGGCGGGAGGGCGTAATGAGCAGTTCTTC. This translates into CASGLWAGGRNEQFF.

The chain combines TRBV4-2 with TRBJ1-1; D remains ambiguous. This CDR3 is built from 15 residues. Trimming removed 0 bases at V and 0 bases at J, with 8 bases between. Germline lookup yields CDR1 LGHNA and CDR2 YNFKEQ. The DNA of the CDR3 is TGTGCCAGCAGCCAAGATTCCGAATTGAACACTGAAGCTTTCTTT. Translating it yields CASSQDSELNTEAFF.

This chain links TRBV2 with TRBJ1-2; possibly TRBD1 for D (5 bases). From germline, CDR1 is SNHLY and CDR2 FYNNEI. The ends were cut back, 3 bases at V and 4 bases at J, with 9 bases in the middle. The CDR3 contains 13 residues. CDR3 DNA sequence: TGTGCCAGCAGTGAGTGGACAACCTATGGCTACACCTTC. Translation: CASSEWTTYGYTF.

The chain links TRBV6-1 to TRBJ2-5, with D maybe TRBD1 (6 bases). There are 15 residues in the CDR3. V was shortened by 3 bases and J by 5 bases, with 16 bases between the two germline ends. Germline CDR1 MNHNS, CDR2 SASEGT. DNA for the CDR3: TGTGCCAGCAGTGAGCAGGGGTCCCAAAGGGAGACCCAGTACTTC. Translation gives CASSEQGSQRETQYF.

The CDR3 here is CASSLGQSYEQYF. The CDR3 bases are TGTGCCAGCAGTTTAGGACAGAGCTACGAGCAGTACTTC. The gene calls are TRBV27 and TRBJ2-7; D possibly corresponds to TRBD1 (6 bases). The V gene's germline CDR1 is MNHEY and CDR2 SMNVEV (reference sequence). The CDR3 has 13 residues. The ends were cut back, 2 bases at V and 3 bases at J, with 8 bases in the middle.

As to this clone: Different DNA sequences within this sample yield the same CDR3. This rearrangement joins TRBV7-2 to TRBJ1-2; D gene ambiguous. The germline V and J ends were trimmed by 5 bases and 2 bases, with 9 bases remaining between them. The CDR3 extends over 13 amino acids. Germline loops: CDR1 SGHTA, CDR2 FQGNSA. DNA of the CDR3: TGTGCCAGCAGCCCTGGACCAAACTATGGCTACACCTTC. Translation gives CASSPGPNYGYTF.

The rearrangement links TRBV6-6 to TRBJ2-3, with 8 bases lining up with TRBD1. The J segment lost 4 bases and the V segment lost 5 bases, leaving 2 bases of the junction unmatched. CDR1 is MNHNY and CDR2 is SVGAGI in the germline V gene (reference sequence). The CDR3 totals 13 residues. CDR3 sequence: CASSDRGSDTQYF. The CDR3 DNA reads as TGTGCCAGCAGTGACAGGGGTTCAGATACGCAGTATTTT.

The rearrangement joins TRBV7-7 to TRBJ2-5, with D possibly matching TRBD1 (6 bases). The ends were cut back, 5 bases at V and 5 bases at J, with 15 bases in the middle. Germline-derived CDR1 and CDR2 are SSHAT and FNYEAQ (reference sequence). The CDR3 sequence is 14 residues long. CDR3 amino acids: CASSPRDTRETQYF. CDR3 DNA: TGTGCCAGCAGCCCCCGGGACACAAGGGAGACCCAGTACTTC.